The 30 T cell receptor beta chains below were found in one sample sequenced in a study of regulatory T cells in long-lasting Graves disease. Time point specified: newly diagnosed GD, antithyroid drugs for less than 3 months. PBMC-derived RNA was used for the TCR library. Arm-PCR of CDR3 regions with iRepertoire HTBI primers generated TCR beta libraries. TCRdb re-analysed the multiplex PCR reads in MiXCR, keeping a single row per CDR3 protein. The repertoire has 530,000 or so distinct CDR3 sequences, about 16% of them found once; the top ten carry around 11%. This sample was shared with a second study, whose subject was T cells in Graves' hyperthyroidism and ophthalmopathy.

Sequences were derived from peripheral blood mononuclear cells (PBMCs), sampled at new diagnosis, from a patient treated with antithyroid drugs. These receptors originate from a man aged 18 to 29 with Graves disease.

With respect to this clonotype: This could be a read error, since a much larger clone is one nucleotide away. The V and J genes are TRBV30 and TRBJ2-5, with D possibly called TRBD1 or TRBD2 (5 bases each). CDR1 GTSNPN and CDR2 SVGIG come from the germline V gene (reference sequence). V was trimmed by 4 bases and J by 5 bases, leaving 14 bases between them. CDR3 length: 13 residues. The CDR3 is CAWTRGIGETQYF. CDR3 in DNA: TGTGCCTGGACACGGGGCATAGGGGAGACCCAGTACTTC. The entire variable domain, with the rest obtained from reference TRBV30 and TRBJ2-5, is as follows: SQTIHQWPATLVQPVGSPLSLECTVEGTSNPNLYWYRQAAGRGLQLLFYSVGIGQISSEVPQNLSASRPQDRQFILSSKKLLLSDSGFYLCAWTRGIGETQYFGPGTRLLVL.

CDR3 nucleotides: TGTGCCAGCAGCGTAACAGGGGGTCGGGCTTTCTTT. Translation: CASSVTGGRAFF. V usage is TRBV27 and J usage is TRBJ1-1; TRBD1 matches 8 bases. J gave up 11 bases and V 6 bases, and 8 bases lay outside the gene matches. The CDR3 is 12 residues long. Germline lookup yields CDR1 MNHEY and CDR2 SMNVEV (reference sequence).

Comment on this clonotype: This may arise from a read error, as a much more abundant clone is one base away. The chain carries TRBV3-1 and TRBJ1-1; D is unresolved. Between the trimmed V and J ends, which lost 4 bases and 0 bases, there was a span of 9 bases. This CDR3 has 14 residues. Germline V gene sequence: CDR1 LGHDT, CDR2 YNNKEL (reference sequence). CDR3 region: CASSPIRVNTEAFF. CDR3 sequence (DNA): TGTGCCAGCAGCCCTATTCGGGTGAACACTGAAGCTTTCTTT.

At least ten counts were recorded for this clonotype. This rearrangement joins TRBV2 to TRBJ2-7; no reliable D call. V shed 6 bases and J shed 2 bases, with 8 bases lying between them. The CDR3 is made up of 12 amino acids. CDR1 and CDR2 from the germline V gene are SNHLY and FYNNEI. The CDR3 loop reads CASRGLPYEQYF. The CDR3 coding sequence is TGTGCCAGCAGGGGTCTTCCCTACGAGCAGTACTTC.

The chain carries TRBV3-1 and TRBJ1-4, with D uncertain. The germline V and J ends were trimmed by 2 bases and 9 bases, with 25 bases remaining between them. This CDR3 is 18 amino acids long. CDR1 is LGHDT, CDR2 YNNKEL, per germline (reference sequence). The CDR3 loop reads CASSQSTESEPVEKKLFF. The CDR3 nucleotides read TGTGCCAGCAGCCAATCCACGGAATCGGAACCCGTTGAAAAAAAACTGTTTTTT.

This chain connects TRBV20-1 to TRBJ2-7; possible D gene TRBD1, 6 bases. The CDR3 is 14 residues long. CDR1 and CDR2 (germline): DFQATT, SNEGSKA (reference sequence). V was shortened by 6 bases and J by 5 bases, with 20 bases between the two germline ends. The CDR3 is CSALRGILGNEQYF. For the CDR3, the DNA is TGCAGTGCGCTAAGGGGGATTTTGGGGAACGAGCAGTACTTC.

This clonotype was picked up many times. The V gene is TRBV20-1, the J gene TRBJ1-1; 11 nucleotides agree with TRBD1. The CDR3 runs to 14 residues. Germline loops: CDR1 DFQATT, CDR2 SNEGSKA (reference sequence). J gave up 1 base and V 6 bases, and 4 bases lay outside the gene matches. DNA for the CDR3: TGCAGTGCGTATGGACAGGGGGCGAACACTGAAGCTTTCTTT. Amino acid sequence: CSAYGQGANTEAFF.

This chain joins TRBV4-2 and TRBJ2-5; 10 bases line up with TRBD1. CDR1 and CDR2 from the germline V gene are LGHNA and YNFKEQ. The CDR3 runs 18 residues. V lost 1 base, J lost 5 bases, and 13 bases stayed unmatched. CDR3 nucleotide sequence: TGTGCCAGCAGCCAAGCCCGGGACAGGGGCTCCGGGGGTGAGACCCAGTACTTC. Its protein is CASSQARDRGSGGETQYF.

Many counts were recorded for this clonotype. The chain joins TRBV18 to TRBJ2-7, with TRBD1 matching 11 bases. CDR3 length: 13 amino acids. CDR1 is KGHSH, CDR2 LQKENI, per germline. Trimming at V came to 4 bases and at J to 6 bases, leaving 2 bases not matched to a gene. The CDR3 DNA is TGTGCCAGCTCACGGGACAGGGGGGGCGAGCAGTACTTC. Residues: CASSRDRGGEQYF.

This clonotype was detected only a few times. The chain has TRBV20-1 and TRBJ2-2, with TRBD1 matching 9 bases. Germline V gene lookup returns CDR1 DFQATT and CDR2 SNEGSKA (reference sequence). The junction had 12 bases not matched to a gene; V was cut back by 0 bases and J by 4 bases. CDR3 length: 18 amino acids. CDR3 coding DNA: TGCAGTGCTAGAGACCGGGACAGGGCCAATGTCGGCACCGGGGAGCTGTTTTTT. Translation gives CSARDRDRANVGTGELFF.

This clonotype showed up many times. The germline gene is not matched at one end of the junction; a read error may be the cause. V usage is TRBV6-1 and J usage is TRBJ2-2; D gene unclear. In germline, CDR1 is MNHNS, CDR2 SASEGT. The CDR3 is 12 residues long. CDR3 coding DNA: TGTGCCAGCAGCGAAGGTGCCGGGGAGCTGTTTTTT. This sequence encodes CASSEGAGELFF.

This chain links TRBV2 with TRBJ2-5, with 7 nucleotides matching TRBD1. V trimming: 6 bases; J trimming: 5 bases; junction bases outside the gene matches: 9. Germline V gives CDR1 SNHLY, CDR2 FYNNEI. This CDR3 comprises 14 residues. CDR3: CASSYDREIETQYF. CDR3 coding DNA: TGTGCCAGCAGCTACGACAGGGAAATCGAGACCCAGTACTTC.

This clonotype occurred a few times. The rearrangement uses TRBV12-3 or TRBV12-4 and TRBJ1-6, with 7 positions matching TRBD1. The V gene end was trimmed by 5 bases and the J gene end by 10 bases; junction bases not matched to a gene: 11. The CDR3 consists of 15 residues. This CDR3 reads CASSLRQGEGSPLHF. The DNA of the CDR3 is TGTGCCAGCAGTCTAAGACAGGGAGAGGGATCACCCCTCCACTTT.

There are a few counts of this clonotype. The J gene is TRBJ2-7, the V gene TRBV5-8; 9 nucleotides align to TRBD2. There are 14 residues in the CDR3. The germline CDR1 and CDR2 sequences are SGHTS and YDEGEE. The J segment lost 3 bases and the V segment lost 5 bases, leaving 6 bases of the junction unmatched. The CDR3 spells CASRNGLANYEQYF. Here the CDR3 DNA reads TGTGCCAGCAGAAACGGACTAGCGAACTACGAGCAGTACTTC. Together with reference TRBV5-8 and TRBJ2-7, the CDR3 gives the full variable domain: EAGVTQSPTHLIKTRGQQATLRCSPISGHTSVYWYQQALGLGLQFLLWYDEGEERNRGNFPPRFSGRQFPNYSSELNVNALELEDSALYLCASRNGLANYEQYFGPGTRLTVT.

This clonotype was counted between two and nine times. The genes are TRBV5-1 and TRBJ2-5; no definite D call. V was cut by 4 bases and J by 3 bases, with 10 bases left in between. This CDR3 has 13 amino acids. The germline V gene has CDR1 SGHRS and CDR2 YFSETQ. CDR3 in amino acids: CASSKAQKETQYF. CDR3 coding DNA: TGCGCCAGCAGCAAGGCACAGAAAGAGACCCAGTACTTC.

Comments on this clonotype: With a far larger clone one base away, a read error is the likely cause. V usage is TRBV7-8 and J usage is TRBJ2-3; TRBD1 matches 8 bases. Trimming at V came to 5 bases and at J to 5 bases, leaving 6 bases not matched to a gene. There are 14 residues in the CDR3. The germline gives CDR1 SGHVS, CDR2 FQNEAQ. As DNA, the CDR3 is TGTGCCAGCAGCGCAGGGACAGGAAGAGATACGCAGTATTTT. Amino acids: CASSAGTGRDTQYF.

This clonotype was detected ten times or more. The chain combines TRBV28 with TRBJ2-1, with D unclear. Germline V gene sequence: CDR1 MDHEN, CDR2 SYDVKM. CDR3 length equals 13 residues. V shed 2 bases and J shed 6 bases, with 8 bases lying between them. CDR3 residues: CASSLNNGNEQFF. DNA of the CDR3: TGTGCCAGCAGTTTAAACAATGGCAATGAGCAGTTCTTC.

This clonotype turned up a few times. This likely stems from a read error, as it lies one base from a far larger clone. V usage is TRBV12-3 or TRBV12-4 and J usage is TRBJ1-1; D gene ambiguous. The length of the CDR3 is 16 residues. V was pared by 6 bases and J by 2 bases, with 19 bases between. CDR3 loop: CASSFRSAAINTEAFF. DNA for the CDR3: TGTGCCAGCAGCTTTAGGTCGGCAGCCATAAACACTGAAGCTTTCTTT.

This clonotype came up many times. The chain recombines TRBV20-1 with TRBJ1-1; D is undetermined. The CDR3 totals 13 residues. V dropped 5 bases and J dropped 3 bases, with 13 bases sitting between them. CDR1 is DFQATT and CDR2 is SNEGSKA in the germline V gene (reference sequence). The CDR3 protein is CSARGLSYTEAFF. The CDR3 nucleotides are TGCAGTGCTCGGGGTTTAAGTTACACTGAAGCTTTCTTT.

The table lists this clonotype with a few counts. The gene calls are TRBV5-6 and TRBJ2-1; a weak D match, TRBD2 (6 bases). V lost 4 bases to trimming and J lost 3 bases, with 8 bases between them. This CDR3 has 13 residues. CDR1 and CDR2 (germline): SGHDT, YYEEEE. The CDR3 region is CASSPRGYNEQFF. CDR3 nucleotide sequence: TGTGCCAGCAGCCCGCGGGGCTACAATGAGCAGTTCTTC. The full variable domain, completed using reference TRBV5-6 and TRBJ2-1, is DAGVTQSPTHLIKTRGQQVTLRCSPKSGHDTVSWYQQALGQGPQFIFQYYEEEERQRGNFPDRFSGHQFPNYSSELNVNALLLGDSALYLCASSPRGYNEQFFGPGTRLTVL.

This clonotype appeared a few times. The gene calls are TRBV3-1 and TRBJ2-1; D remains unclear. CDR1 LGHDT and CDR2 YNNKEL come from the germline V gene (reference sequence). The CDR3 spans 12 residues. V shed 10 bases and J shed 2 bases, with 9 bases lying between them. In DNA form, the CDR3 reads TGTGCCACCTGGGCTCCCTACAATGAGCAGTTCTTC. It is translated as CATWAPYNEQFF.

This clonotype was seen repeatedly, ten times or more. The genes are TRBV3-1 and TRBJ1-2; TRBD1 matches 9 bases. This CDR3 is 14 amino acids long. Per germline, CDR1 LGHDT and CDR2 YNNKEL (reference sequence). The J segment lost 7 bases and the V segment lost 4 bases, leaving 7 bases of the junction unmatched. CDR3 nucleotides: TGTGCCAGCAGCCGCTCACAGGGGGCAAGTGGCTACACCTTC. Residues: CASSRSQGASGYTF.

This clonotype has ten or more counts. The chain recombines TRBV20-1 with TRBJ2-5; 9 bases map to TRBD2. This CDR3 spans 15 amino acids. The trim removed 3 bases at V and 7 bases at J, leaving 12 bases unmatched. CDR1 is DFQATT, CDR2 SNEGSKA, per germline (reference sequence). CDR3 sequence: CSASLSGSGSGTQYF. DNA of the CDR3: TGCAGTGCTAGTCTATCTGGTAGCGGGAGTGGGACCCAGTACTTC.

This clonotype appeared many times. The CDR3, as DNA: TGTGCCAGCCGACAACTAGCGGGAGGGCAGGAGACCCAGTACTTC. Amino acid sequence: CASRQLAGGQETQYF. The chain carries TRBV2 and TRBJ2-5; 13 bases agree with TRBD2. This CDR3 spans 15 amino acids. Looked up from germline, CDR1 is SNHLY and CDR2 is FYNNEI. Unmatched junction bases numbered 8, after V lost 8 bases and J lost 5 bases.

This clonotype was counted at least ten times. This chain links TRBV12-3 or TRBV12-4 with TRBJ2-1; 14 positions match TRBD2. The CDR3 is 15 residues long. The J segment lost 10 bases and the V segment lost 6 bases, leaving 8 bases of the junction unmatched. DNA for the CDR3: TGTGCCAGCAGATCCGGGACTAGCGGGAGTAGCGAGCAGTTCTTC. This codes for CASRSGTSGSSEQFF.

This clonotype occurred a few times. CDR3 protein: CASSQDGGAALHF. Written as DNA, the CDR3 is TGTGCCAGCAGCCAAGACGGTGGCGCCGCCCTCCACTTT. The V gene is TRBV3-1, the J gene TRBJ1-6; D ambiguous. V shed 0 bases and J shed 14 bases, with 11 bases lying between them. The CDR3 is 13 amino acids. The germline CDR1 and CDR2 sequences are LGHDT and YNNKEL (reference sequence).

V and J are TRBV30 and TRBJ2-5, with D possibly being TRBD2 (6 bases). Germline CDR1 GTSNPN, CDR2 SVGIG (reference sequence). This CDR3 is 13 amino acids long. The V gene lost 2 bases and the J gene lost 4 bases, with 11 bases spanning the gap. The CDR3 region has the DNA TGTGCCTGGAGTTTCTGGCGGGGAGAGACCCAGTACTTC. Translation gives CAWSFWRGETQYF.

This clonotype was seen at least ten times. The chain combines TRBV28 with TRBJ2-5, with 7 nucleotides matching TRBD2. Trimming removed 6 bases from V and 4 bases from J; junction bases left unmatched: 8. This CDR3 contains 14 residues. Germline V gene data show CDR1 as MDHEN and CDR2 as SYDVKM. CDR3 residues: CASRSSGRGETQYF. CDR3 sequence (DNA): TGTGCCAGCAGGTCTAGCGGAAGGGGAGAGACCCAGTACTTC.

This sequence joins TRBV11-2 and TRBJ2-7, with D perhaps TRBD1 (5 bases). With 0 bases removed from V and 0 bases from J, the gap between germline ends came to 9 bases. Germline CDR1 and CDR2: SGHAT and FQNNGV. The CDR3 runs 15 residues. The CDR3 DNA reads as TGTGCCAGCAGCTTAGACTTGGGGCCCTCCTACGAGCAGTACTTC. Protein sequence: CASSLDLGPSYEQYF.

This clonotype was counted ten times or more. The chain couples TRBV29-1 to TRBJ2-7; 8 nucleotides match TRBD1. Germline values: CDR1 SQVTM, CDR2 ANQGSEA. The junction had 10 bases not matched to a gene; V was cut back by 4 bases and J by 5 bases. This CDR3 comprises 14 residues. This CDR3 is CSVGFPDRVNEQYF. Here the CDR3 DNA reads TGCAGCGTTGGATTTCCGGACAGGGTCAACGAGCAGTACTTC.